This T cell receptor (beta chain) was obtained from a study of identifying expanded T cells in peripheral blood. Study conclusions and caveats: Technical replicates showed 0.9 to 1.5 changed clones; two weeks roughly 16; four weeks 19. Roughly two-week clone count variance significantly increased as total template count grew.

V gave up 4 bases and J gave up 3 bases, with 15 bases separating them. CDR3 length equals 16 residues. CDR1 and CDR2 (germline): SGHTA, FQGNSA. During the collection period, no donor immune events like infections were recorded. This clone was detected only once. What it binds is not known. The method was immunoSEQ multiplex PCR; TCRdb's version includes in-frame clones alone and lacks a portion of them. The data show more than 45,000 clones, roughly 89% seen once. The rearrangement joins TRBV7-2 to TRBJ2-2, with TRBD1 as a possible D gene (6 bases). Sequenced: blood. The clonotype originates from a person between 18 and 70 years old in good health. The CDR3 DNA follows: TGTGCCAGCAGCTCTTACTCAGGGGCCGACACCGGGGAGCTGTTTTTT. Amino acids: CASSSYSGADTGELFF. The variable domain in full, with the rest retrieved from reference TRBV7-2 and TRBJ2-2, is GAGVSQSPSNKVTEKGKDVELRCDPISGHTALYWYRQSLGQGLEFLIYFQGNSAPDKSGLPSDRFSAERTGGSVSTLTIQRTQQEDSAVYLCASSSYSGADTGELFFGEGSRLTVL.